These 25 T cell receptor beta chains were sequenced from one sample in a study of T cells in localized non-small cell lung cancer. Assay used: immunoSEQ multiplex PCR; TCRdb lists only in-frame clones, some missing. The repertoire includes approximately 2,600 clones, roughly 30% of them detected once, and about 6% sits in the top ten. The starting material was lung tumor tissue, obtained before any cancer treatment. These receptors were collected from a man aged 40 to 70 with stage I lung adenocarcinoma.

This clone was detected only once. The V gene is TRBV19, the J gene TRBJ1-1; 7 bases are a match to TRBD1. From germline, CDR1 is LNHDA and CDR2 SQIVND (reference sequence). This CDR3 contains 11 residues. With V trimmed by 6 bases and J by 8 bases, 3 bases remained unmatched. CDR3 amino acids: CASRGQSEAFF. The CDR3 DNA is TGTGCCAGTAGGGGACAGTCCGAAGCTTTCTTT.

The chain couples TRBV30 to TRBJ1-4; D perhaps matches TRBD1 (6 bases). From germline, CDR1 is GTSNPN and CDR2 SVGIG (reference sequence). The CDR3 runs 13 residues. The V end lost 3 bases, the J end lost 7 bases, and 12 bases lay between the germline ends. CDR3 nucleotide sequence: TGTGCCTGGAGCGCGAACAGGGCTGAAAAACTGTTTTTT. Translation: CAWSANRAEKLFF.

There are a few counts of this clone. This same CDR3 is encoded by further DNA sequences in the sample. The chain carries TRBV18 and TRBJ1-2, with D unclear. V was shortened by 2 bases and J by 3 bases, with 7 bases between the two germline ends. Germline CDR1 is KGHSH and CDR2 is LQKENI. CDR3 length: 13 residues. The CDR3 reads CASSPKGYYGYTF. In DNA, the CDR3 is TGTGCCAGCTCACCAAAGGGTTACTATGGCTACACCTTC.

This sequence joins TRBV5-1 and TRBJ2-7; perhaps TRBD2 as D (5 bases). The V and J ends lost 3 bases and 0 bases respectively, with 25 bases between them. The CDR3 sequence is 19 residues long. CDR1 and CDR2 (germline): SGHRS, YFSETQ. CDR3 loop: CASSSSTAGRTPSSYEQYF. The CDR3 DNA is TGCGCCAGCAGCTCCTCGACCGCGGGCCGAACTCCGAGCTCCTACGAGCAGTACTTC.

The CDR3 nucleotides are TGTGCCAGCTCACCACGGACTAGCACAGATACGCAGTATTTT. This encodes CASSPRTSTDTQYF. V usage is TRBV18 and J usage is TRBJ2-3; TRBD2 is a possible D gene (5 bases). The CDR3 loop spans 14 amino acids. The ends were cut back, 1 base at V and 0 bases at J, with 5 bases in the middle. In germline, CDR1 is KGHSH, CDR2 LQKENI.

In nucleotides, the CDR3 is TGTGCCAGCAGCCCCAGGGAGGTCACTGAAGCTTTCTTT. Translating it yields CASSPREVTEAFF. V is TRBV9 and J is TRBJ1-1; a weak D match, TRBD1 (5 bases). Germline CDR1 is SGDLS and CDR2 is YYNGEE. Trimming shortened V by 4 bases and J by 4 bases, and 11 bases separated the two germline ends. The CDR3 spans 13 residues.

V and J are TRBV18 and TRBJ1-1; 7 bases align to TRBD1. Trimming cost V 2 bases and J 5 bases; bases outside gene matches: 2. CDR3 length equals 13 residues. Germline CDR1 KGHSH, CDR2 LQKENI. CDR3 nucleotides: TGTGCCAGCTCACCAACAGGGGAGACTGAAGCTTTCTTT. Its translation is CASSPTGETEAFF.

This chain joins TRBV18 and TRBJ1-4; 7 bases agree with TRBD1. Germline trimming cut 3 bases from V and 6 bases from J; bases unmatched to any gene: 7. The CDR3 contains 15 residues. Germline V lookup: CDR1 KGHSH, CDR2 LQKENI. CDR3 DNA sequence: TGTGCCAGCTCACCCCGGACAGGTTCTCATGAAAAACTGTTTTTT. Translated: CASSPRTGSHEKLFF.

This clone was counted between two and nine times. V is TRBV12-5 and J is TRBJ2-5, with TRBD1 matching over 8 bases. The CDR3 has 13 amino acids. CDR1 and CDR2 (germline): LGHNT, FRNRAP. The CDR3 loop reads CASMGQARETQYF. The DNA for the CDR3 is TGTGCCAGCATGGGACAGGCCCGGGAGACCCAGTACTTC.

This clone was seen only a few times. This chain uses TRBV6-8 with TRBJ2-7, with TRBD1 identical over 8 bases. Germline CDR1 is MNHGY and CDR2 is SAAAGT. V lost 10 bases and J lost 6; bases outside the gene matches: 14. The CDR3 totals 14 residues. The CDR3 sequence is CAITQTGEMGEQYF. Here the CDR3 DNA reads TGTGCCATCACCCAGACAGGGGAGATGGGCGAGCAGTACTTC.

This chain uses TRBV6-8 with TRBJ2-7; a possible D gene is TRBD1 (5 bases). The CDR3 totals 14 residues. Trimming removed 3 bases from V and 0 bases from J, with 9 bases in between. Per germline, CDR1 MNHGY and CDR2 SAAAGT. This chain's CDR3 is CASSYRTNSYEQYF. The CDR3 DNA sequence: TGTGCCAGCAGTTATCGGACAAACTCCTACGAGCAGTACTTC.

The rearrangement links TRBV6-8 to TRBJ2-1; 9 bases agree with TRBD2. The CDR3 extends over 15 amino acids. V was pared by 5 bases and J by 8 bases, with 10 bases of the junction left unmatched. Per the germline V gene, CDR1 is MNHGY and CDR2 is SAAAGT. The CDR3 loop reads CASSGSGRTFDEQFF. CDR3 nucleotides: TGTGCCAGCAGTGGTAGCGGGAGAACTTTTGATGAGCAGTTCTTC.

The chain has TRBV5-1 and TRBJ2-3; D gene ambiguous. Germline assignment: CDR1 SGHRS and CDR2 YFSETQ. This CDR3 is 14 amino acids long. V was shortened by 0 bases and J by 2 bases, with 7 bases between the two germline ends. CDR3 DNA: TGCGCCAGCAGCTTGGGGGGATACACAGATACGCAGTATTTT. This encodes CASSLGGYTDTQYF.

This clone has just a few counts. The gene calls are TRBV11-3 and TRBJ2-7; 9 nucleotides match TRBD1. The V gene's germline CDR1 is SGHNT and CDR2 YENEEA. The CDR3 spans 15 residues. Trimming took 5 bases from V and 7 from J; bases not matched to a gene: 12. In DNA, the CDR3 is TGTGCCAGCAGCCACTCCGGGACAGGGAGCCGTGAGCAGTACTTC. This sequence encodes CASSHSGTGSREQYF.

The rearrangement uses TRBV6-8 and TRBJ2-1; TRBD2 is a possible D gene (5 bases). Trimming removed 5 bases from V and 12 bases from J, with 20 bases in between. Germline assignment: CDR1 MNHGY and CDR2 SAAAGT. There are 14 residues in the CDR3. The CDR3 sequence: CASSTPAFPEGQFF. CDR3 nucleotides: TGTGCCAGCAGTACCCCGGCCTTTCCTGAGGGGCAGTTCTTC.

This chain links TRBV19 with TRBJ2-3; D gene uncertain. The CDR3 is 14 amino acids. CDR1 is LNHDA and CDR2 is SQIVND in the germline V gene (reference sequence). Trimming took 4 bases from V and 1 from J, leaving 9 bases between them. CDR3 protein: CASSNPARTDTQYF. The CDR3 DNA reads as TGTGCCAGTAGTAACCCGGCCCGCACAGATACGCAGTATTTT.

This clone has a handful of counts. This CDR3 is CASSPPSPGGSYEQYF. In DNA, the CDR3 is TGTGCCAGCTCACCACCGTCGCCGGGGGGCTCCTACGAGCAGTACTTC. The V gene is TRBV18, the J gene TRBJ2-7, with TRBD2 matching over 7 bases. Unmatched junction bases numbered 5, after V lost 0 bases and J lost 0 bases. The length of the CDR3 is 16 residues. Germline assignment: CDR1 KGHSH and CDR2 LQKENI.

A few counts support this clone. The chain carries TRBV11-3 and TRBJ2-2; TRBD1 is a possible D gene (5 bases). CDR1 is SGHNT and CDR2 is YENEEA in the germline V gene. This CDR3 spans 14 amino acids. Between the trimmed V and J ends, which lost 3 bases and 7 bases, there was a span of 12 bases. This CDR3 reads CASSFWGRGGELFF. The DNA for the CDR3 is TGTGCCAGCAGCTTTTGGGGAAGGGGCGGGGAGCTGTTTTTT.

This clone was counted a few times. The V call is TRBV11-3, the J call TRBJ2-7; possibly TRBD1 or TRBD2 for D (5 bases each). Looked up from germline, CDR1 is SGHNT and CDR2 is YENEEA. V was clipped by 0 bases and J by 2 bases, with 14 bases between them. The CDR3 totals 16 residues. The CDR3, as DNA: TGTGCCAGCAGCTTAGACGGGGCTAGTGAAGCCTACGAGCAGTACTTC. As protein: CASSLDGASEAYEQYF.

The chain carries TRBV15 and TRBJ2-2; 8 positions match TRBD2. This CDR3 has 15 amino acids. Trimming cost V 5 bases and J 4 bases; bases outside gene matches: 6. Germline CDR1 LNHNV, CDR2 YYDKDF (reference sequence). CDR3 DNA sequence: TGTGCCACCAGCTCTTACGGGGGGGCCACCGGGGAGCTGTTTTTT. This sequence encodes CATSSYGGATGELFF.

There are a few counts of this clone. The chain recombines TRBV9 with TRBJ2-2, with 9 bases aligning to TRBD1. The CDR3 runs to 16 residues. With V trimmed by 1 base and J by 5 bases, 6 bases remained unmatched. The germline gives CDR1 SGDLS, CDR2 YYNGEE. For the CDR3, the DNA is TGTGCCAGCAGCGTATCCGGGACAGGGATAACCGGGGAGCTGTTTTTT. Its translation: CASSVSGTGITGELFF.

The chain couples TRBV6-8 to TRBJ1-1; TRBD1 matches 10 bases. The V gene's germline CDR1 is MNHGY and CDR2 SAAAGT. V lost 6 bases, J lost 10 bases, and 14 bases stayed unmatched. The CDR3 contains 15 residues. The CDR3 DNA reads as TGTGCCAGCAGCCAGAACCGCTGGGACAGGGGATCAGCTTTCTTT. Its translation is CASSQNRWDRGSAFF.

The sample holds a few counts of this clone. V gene TRBV2 combines with J gene TRBJ2-5, with 9 bases aligning to TRBD2. CDR3 length equals 15 residues. Per germline, CDR1 SNHLY and CDR2 FYNNEI. With 2 bases clipped from V and 5 bases from J, the junction kept 6 bases outside the gene matches. The CDR3 loop is CASSEQAGGQETQYF. Here the CDR3 DNA reads TGTGCCAGCAGTGAACAGGCGGGAGGGCAGGAGACCCAGTACTTC.

This rearrangement joins TRBV19 to TRBJ2-1; 13 bases agree with TRBD2. V lost 4 bases to trimming and J lost 6 bases; unmatched junction nucleotides: 3. CDR1 is LNHDA, CDR2 SQIVND, per germline (reference sequence). CDR3 length equals 15 residues. CDR3 sequence reads: CASSTRTSGSNEQFF. The CDR3 nucleotides are TGTGCCAGTAGTACCCGGACTAGCGGGAGCAATGAGCAGTTCTTC. The variable domain in full, completed from reference TRBV19 and TRBJ2-1, reads DGGITQSPKYLFRKEGQNVTLSCEQNLNHDAMYWYRQDPGQGLRLIYYSQIVNDFQKGDIAEGYSVSREKKESFPLTVTSAQKNPTAFYLCASSTRTSGSNEQFFGPGTRLTVL.

The chain has TRBV28 and TRBJ2-7; D unclear. The V end lost 5 bases, the J end lost 2 bases, and 7 bases lay between the germline ends. This CDR3 is built from 12 residues. Germline V gene lookup returns CDR1 MDHEN and CDR2 SYDVKM. The CDR3 region has the DNA TGTGCCAGCAGTCACAGCCCCTACGAGCAGTACTTC. Its protein is CASSHSPYEQYF.